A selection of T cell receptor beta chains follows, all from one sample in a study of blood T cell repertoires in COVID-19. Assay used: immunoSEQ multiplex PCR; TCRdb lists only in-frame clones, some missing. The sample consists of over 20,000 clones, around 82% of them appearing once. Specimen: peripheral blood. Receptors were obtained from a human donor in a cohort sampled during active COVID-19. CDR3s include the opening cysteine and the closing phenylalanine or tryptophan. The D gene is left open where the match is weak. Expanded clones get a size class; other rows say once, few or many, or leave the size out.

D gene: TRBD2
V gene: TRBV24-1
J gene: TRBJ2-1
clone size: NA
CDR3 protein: CATSEGGSSYNEQFF
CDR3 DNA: TGTGCCACCAGTGAGGGAGGGAGCTCCTACAATGAGCAGTTCTTC

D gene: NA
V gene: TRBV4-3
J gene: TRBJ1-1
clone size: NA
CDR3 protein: CASSQDRHGTEAFF
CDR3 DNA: TGCGCCAGCAGCCAAGACCGTCACGGGACTGAAGCTTTCTTT

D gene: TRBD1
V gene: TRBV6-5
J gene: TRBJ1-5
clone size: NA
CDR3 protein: CASSSSDRGANQPQHF
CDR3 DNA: TGTGCCAGCAGTTCCAGTGACAGGGGAGCTAATCAGCCCCAGCATTTT

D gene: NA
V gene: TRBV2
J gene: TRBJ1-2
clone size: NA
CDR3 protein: CASSEVTSYGYTF
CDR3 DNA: TGTGCCAGCAGTGAAGTGACAAGTTATGGCTACACCTTC

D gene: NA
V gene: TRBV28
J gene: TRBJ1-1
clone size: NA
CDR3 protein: CASRANTEAFF
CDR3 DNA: TGTGCCAGCAGGGCTAACACTGAAGCTTTCTTT

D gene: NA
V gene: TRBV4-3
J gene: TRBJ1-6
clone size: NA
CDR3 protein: CASSQEPERGYSPLHF
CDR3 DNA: TGCGCCAGCAGCCAAGAGCCTGAAAGGGGCTATTCACCCCTCCACTTT

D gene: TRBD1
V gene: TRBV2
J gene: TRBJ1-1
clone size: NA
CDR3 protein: CASSEAGVGGFMNTEAFF
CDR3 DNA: TGTGCCAGCAGTGAAGCTGGGGTAGGGGGCTTTATGAACACTGAAGCTTTCTTT

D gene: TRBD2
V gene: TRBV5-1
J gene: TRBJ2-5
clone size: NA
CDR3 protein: CASKGTSGSWETQYF
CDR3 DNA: TGCGCCAGCAAAGGGACTAGCGGGTCTTGGGAGACCCAGTACTTC

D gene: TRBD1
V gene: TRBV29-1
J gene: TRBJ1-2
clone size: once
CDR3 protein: CSVKVTGTVANYGYTF
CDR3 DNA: TGCAGCGTCAAAGTAACCGGGACAGTAGCTAACTATGGCTACACCTTC

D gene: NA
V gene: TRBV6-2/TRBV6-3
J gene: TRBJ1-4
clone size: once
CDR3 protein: CASSTTGFGEKLFF
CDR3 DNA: TGTGCCAGCAGTACCACAGGGTTTGGTGAAAAACTGTTTTTT

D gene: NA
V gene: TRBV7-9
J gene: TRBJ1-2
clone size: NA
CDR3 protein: CASSLGGVSDGYTF
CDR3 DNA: TGTGCCAGCAGCTTAGGGGGGGTTTCTGATGGCTACACCTTC

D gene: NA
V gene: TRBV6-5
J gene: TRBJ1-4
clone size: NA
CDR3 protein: CASTNERGTNEKLFF
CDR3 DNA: TGTGCCAGCACCAACGAGAGAGGAACTAATGAAAAACTGTTTTTT

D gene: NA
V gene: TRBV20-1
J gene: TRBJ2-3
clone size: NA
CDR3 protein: CSASLQGRPDTQYF
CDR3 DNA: TGCAGTGCTAGTCTACAGGGAAGGCCAGATACGCAGTATTTT

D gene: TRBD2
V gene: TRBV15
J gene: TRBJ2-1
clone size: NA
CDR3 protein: CATSKTSAGARDEQFF
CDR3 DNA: TGTGCCACCAGCAAAACTAGCGCGGGAGCTAGAGATGAGCAGTTCTTC

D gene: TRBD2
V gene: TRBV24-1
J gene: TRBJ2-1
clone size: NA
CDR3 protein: CATSDSTSLTHNEQFF
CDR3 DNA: TGTGCCACCAGTGACTCGACTAGCCTTACCCATAATGAGCAGTTCTTC

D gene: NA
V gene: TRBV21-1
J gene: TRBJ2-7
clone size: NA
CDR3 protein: CASSKAGDSPCGEAYEQYF
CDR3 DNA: TGTGCCAGCAGCAAAGCCGGGGACAGCCCATGTGGGGAAGCCTACGAGCAGTACTTC

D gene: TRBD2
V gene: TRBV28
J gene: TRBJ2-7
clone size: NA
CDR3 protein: CASSVPPSGAYEQYF
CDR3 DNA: TGTGCCAGCAGTGTTCCTCCTAGCGGAGCCTACGAGCAGTACTTC

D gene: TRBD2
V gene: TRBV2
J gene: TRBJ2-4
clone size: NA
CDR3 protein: CASRGTSGGKNIQYF
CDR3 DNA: TGTGCCAGCCGCGGGACTAGCGGGGGCAAAAACATTCAGTACTTC

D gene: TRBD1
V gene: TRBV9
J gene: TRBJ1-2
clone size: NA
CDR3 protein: CASSPRQGGDYGYTF
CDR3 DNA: TGTGCCAGCAGCCCCCGACAGGGCGGGGACTATGGCTACACCTTC

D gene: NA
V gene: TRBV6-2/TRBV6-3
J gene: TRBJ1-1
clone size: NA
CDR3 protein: CASSFQGTAEAFF
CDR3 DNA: TGTGCCAGCAGTTTCCAGGGTACGGCTGAAGCTTTCTTT

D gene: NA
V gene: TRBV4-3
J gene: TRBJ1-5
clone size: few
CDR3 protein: CASSQEIQGQPQHF
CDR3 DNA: TGCGCCAGCAGCCAAGAAATCCAGGGACAGCCCCAGCATTTT

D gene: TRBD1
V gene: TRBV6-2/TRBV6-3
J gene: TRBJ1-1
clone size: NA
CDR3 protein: CASSFTGVNTEAFF
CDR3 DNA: TGTGCCAGCAGTTTCACAGGGGTGAACACTGAAGCTTTCTTT

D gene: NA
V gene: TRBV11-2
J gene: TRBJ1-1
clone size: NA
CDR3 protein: CASSFQRQVWAFF
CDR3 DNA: TGTGCCAGCAGCTTTCAACGACAGGTCTGGGCTTTCTTT

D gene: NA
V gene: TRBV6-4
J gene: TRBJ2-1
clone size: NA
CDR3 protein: CASSDSTGGDSNEQFF
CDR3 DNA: TGTGCCAGCAGTGACTCGACGGGTGGGGACTCCAATGAGCAGTTCTTC

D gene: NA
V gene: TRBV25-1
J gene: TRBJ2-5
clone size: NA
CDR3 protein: CASSGSPGETQYF
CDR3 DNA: TGTGCCAGCAGTGGTAGCCCGGGGGAGACCCAGTACTTC

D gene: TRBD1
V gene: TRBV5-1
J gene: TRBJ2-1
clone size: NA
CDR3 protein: CASSTRTGWNEQFF
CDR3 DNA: TGCGCCAGCAGCACGAGGACAGGGTGGAATGAGCAGTTCTTC

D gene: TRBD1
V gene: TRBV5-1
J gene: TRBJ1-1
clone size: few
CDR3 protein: CASSSDRVGAFF
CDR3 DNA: TGCGCCAGCAGCTCGGACAGGGTGGGAGCTTTCTTT

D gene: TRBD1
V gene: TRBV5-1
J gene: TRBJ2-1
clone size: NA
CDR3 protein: CASSTGDLDNEQFF
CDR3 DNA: TGCGCCAGTAGTACAGGGGATCTGGACAATGAGCAGTTCTTC

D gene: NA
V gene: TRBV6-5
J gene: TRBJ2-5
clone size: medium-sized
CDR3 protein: CASSSGYQETQYF
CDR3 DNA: TGTGCCAGCAGTTCGGGGTACCAAGAGACCCAGTACTTC

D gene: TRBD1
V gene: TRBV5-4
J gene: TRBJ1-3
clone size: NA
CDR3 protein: CASSPARAGGTAGNTIYF
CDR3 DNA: TGTGCCAGCAGCCCCGCTCGAGCAGGGGGAACGGCTGGAAACACCATATATTTT

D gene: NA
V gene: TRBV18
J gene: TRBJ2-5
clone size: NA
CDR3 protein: CASSPSGETQYF
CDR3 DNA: TGTGCCAGCTCACCGAGCGGAGAGACCCAGTACTTC

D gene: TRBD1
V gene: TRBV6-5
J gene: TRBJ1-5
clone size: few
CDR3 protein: CASSSGTGANQPQHF
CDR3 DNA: TGTGCCAGCAGTTCGGGGACAGGGGCCAATCAGCCCCAGCATTTT

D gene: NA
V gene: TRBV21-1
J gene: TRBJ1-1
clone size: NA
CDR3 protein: CASSKSAGRKHTEAFF
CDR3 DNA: TGTGCCAGCAGCAAATCCGCAGGGCGGAAACACACTGAAGCTTTCTTT

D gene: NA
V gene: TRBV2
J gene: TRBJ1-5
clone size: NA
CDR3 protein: CASLLDSNQPQHF
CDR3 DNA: TGTGCCAGCCTATTAGATAGCAATCAGCCCCAGCATTTT